One sample yielded the 19 T cell receptor beta chains listed below, sequenced in a study of shared clonotypes between healthy human individuals. The data were produced by immunoSEQ multiplex PCR, yet TCRdb's version contains in-frame clones alone and is incomplete. The data show around 640,000 clones, roughly 96% seen once. Naive CD8 cells lacked CD45RO, underwent positive selection for CCR7 and left out terminally differentiated effector memory CD45RA+ cells. What was sequenced was naive CD8+ T cells sorted from blood. The receptors come from a woman aged 30 to 39 in good health.

The chain joins TRBV27 to TRBJ2-1; D uncertain. Trimming removed 7 bases at V and 10 bases at J, with 11 bases between. The CDR3 has 11 residues. Germline V gives CDR1 MNHEY, CDR2 SMNVEV (reference sequence). The CDR3 region has the DNA TGTGCCAGCACCGTAGGTAGCGAGCAGTTCTTC. This translates into CASTVGSEQFF.

The chain carries TRBV28 and TRBJ2-7; D remains unclear. Trimming stripped 3 bases from V and 4 bases from J, with 13 bases between. Germline assignment: CDR1 MDHEN and CDR2 SYDVKM. CDR3 length equals 14 residues. DNA of the CDR3: TGTGCCAGCAGTTTGATTGGGCCCGGGTACGAGCAGTACTTC. Its translation: CASSLIGPGYEQYF.

The chain has TRBV29-1 and TRBJ2-5; a weak D match, TRBD2 (6 bases). Germline V gives CDR1 SQVTM, CDR2 ANQGSEA. With 4 bases removed from V and 5 bases from J, the gap between germline ends came to 11 bases. The CDR3 is 12 residues long. CDR3 DNA: TGCAGCGTTGTCGGGAGTAGGGAGACCCAGTACTTC. Its translation is CSVVGSRETQYF.

This clone was counted a single time. The rearrangement uses TRBV11-2 and TRBJ2-5, with D perhaps TRBD1 (6 bases). Germline values: CDR1 SGHAT, CDR2 FQNNGV. V lost 5 bases and J 1 base, leaving 26 bases between the germline ends. The length of the CDR3 is 19 residues. The DNA for the CDR3 is TGTGCCAGCAGCCCGCGTCCGACAGGTGGCTCGGCGGGCCAAGAGACCCAGTACTTC. It yields the protein CASSPRPTGGSAGQETQYF.

This clone has only one observation. The chain carries TRBV28 and TRBJ2-7, with 8 bases fitting TRBD1. J was trimmed by 5 bases and V by 6 bases; bases with no gene match: 9. Germline V gene lookup returns CDR1 MDHEN and CDR2 SYDVKM. The CDR3 sequence is 14 residues long. Here the CDR3 reads CASSLGQVPDEQYF. The CDR3 DNA follows: TGTGCCAGCAGCCTGGGACAGGTCCCTGACGAGCAGTACTTC.

The rearrangement joins TRBV11-1 to TRBJ2-5; TRBD2 aligns across 11 bases. TRBJ2-7 matches the DNA end more closely, so the J call is doubtful. From germline, CDR1 is SGHAT and CDR2 FQDESV (reference sequence). This CDR3 region has 15 residues. CDR3 loop: CASSPLTSGAYEQYF. The CDR3 DNA reads as TGTGCCAGCAGCCCACTGACTAGCGGGGCCTACGAGCAGTACTTC.

The rearrangement links TRBV11-3 to TRBJ2-2; maybe TRBD2 (6 bases). The CDR3 loop spans 17 amino acids. V was clipped by 5 bases and J by 2 bases, with 18 bases between them. CDR1 is SGHNT, CDR2 YENEEA, per germline. CDR3 region: CASSDNKGTLNTGELFF. The CDR3 nucleotides are TGTGCCAGCAGCGATAATAAAGGGACTTTAAACACCGGGGAGCTGTTTTTT.

This rearrangement joins TRBV7-8 to TRBJ1-5; D may be TRBD1 (6 bases). The CDR3 covers 17 residues. V shed 1 base and J shed 0 bases, with 13 bases lying between them. Germline lookup yields CDR1 SGHVS and CDR2 FQNEAQ. CDR3: CASSLEVGQYSNQPQHF. The CDR3 nucleotides are TGTGCCAGCAGCTTAGAGGTTGGACAGTATAGCAATCAGCCCCAGCATTTT.

The chain uses TRBV5-1 and TRBJ2-7; perhaps TRBD1 as D (6 bases). Trimming took 0 bases from V and 3 from J, leaving 19 bases between them. The CDR3 consists of 17 residues. Germline V CDR1 and CDR2: SGHRS, YFSETQ. The chain's CDR3 is CASSLELGGASVYEQYF. CDR3 nucleotide sequence: TGCGCCAGCAGCTTGGAGTTAGGGGGAGCATCGGTCTACGAGCAGTACTTC.

The gene calls are TRBV2 and TRBJ1-5; TRBD1 agrees at 11 bases. The germline V gene encodes CDR1 SNHLY and CDR2 FYNNEI. This CDR3 has 16 amino acids. V gave up 10 bases and J gave up 0 bases; unmatched junction bases: 8. CDR3 sequence reads: CATITGTGGSNQPQHF. CDR3 sequence (DNA): TGTGCCACAATAACCGGGACAGGGGGTAGCAATCAGCCCCAGCATTTT.

The chain uses TRBV28 and TRBJ2-7, with D possibly being TRBD2 (6 bases). CDR1 and CDR2 from the germline V gene are MDHEN and SYDVKM. V was shortened by 2 bases and J by 0 bases, with 11 bases between the two germline ends. The CDR3 runs to 15 residues. The CDR3, as DNA: TGTGCCAGCAGTTTACCTAGCGTAAGCTCCTACGAGCAGTACTTC. Translation: CASSLPSVSSYEQYF.

The chain is built from TRBV25-1 and TRBJ1-1, with no clear D. The V gene's germline CDR1 is MGHDK and CDR2 SYGVNS. V was shortened by 2 bases and J by 0 bases, with 10 bases between the two germline ends. The CDR3 sequence is 15 residues long. The CDR3 DNA reads TGTGCCAGCAGTGAAGGCCTGGGAATGAACACTGAAGCTTTCTTT. It translates to CASSEGLGMNTEAFF.

This chain uses TRBV6-1 with TRBJ2-1; D gene uncertain. Trimming took 8 bases from V and 4 from J, leaving 9 bases between them. This CDR3 comprises 12 residues. Per the germline V gene, CDR1 is MNHNS and CDR2 is SASEGT. In nucleotides, the CDR3 is TGTGCCAGCGACTCCTCTTACAATGAGCAGTTCTTC. This encodes CASDSSYNEQFF.

This sequence joins TRBV27 and TRBJ1-1, with D possibly TRBD1 on 6 matching bases. Germline V gene data show CDR1 as MNHEY and CDR2 as SMNVEV (reference sequence). The CDR3 covers 14 residues. V was clipped by 6 bases and J by 6 bases, with 17 bases between them. The CDR3, as DNA: TGTGCCAGCAGGACCTCAGGGGTAGCCTCTGAAGCTTTCTTT. It translates to CASRTSGVASEAFF.

The chain recombines TRBV27 with TRBJ2-5; D is unclear. The germline CDR1 and CDR2 sequences are MNHEY and SMNVEV (reference sequence). V gave up 4 bases and J gave up 1 base, with 10 bases separating them. The CDR3 covers 14 residues. The CDR3 DNA is TGTGCCAGCAGTTACTGGCCGCCCCAAGAGACCCAGTACTTC. This codes for CASSYWPPQETQYF.

The chain employs TRBV27 and TRBJ1-2, with D unresolved. V lost 10 bases, J lost 2 bases, and 14 bases lay in between. The germline V gene has CDR1 MNHEY and CDR2 SMNVEV (reference sequence). This CDR3 region has 13 residues. The CDR3 nucleotides read TGTGCCACCCGCCTGGGTCAAAACTATGGCTACACCTTC. It yields the protein CATRLGQNYGYTF.

This clone was observed once. The gene calls are TRBV19 and TRBJ1-5; D remains unclear. Deletions cut 5 bases from V and 1 base from J, with 12 bases between. Germline assignment: CDR1 LNHDA and CDR2 SQIVND (reference sequence). CDR3 length: 15 residues. Written as DNA, the CDR3 is TGTGCCAGTAGTCCATTAAGTTGGAGCAATCAGCCCCAGCATTTT. It specifies CASSPLSWSNQPQHF.

This clone has only one observation. This rearrangement joins TRBV5-4 to TRBJ1-2, with TRBD1 as a possible D gene (6 bases). Germline CDR1 is SGHNT and CDR2 is YYREEE (reference sequence). There are 13 residues in the CDR3. Deletions cut 9 bases from V and 4 bases from J, with 16 bases between. In DNA, the CDR3 is TGTGCCACCCAACCGCGGGGGCCCTATGGCTACACCTTC. The encoded protein is CATQPRGPYGYTF.

The chain recombines TRBV5-4 with TRBJ2-2; TRBD2 is a possible D gene (6 bases). The V gene's germline CDR1 is SGHNT and CDR2 YYREEE (reference sequence). The V and J ends lost 4 bases and 6 bases respectively, with 7 bases between them. This CDR3 spans 12 amino acids. As DNA, the CDR3 is TGTGCCAGCAGCCCGGGGGCCGGGGAGCTGTTTTTT. It encodes CASSPGAGELFF.